The subject of this entry is one T cell receptor (beta chain). Measured with immunoSEQ multiplex PCR; TCRdb has only the in-frame clones, and not every one. The table lists more than 85,000 clones, 70% to 80% of them singletons. The data derive from a study of cytotoxic CD8 clonotypes in ibrutinib-treated CLL. The ends were cut back, 5 bases at V and 6 bases at J, with 14 bases in the middle. Germline-derived CDR1 and CDR2 are SGHNT and YENEEA. The CDR3 runs to 13 residues. This sample comprised PBMCs, obtained after 24 months of ibrutinib treatment. This clonotype was sampled from a human donor with chronic lymphocytic leukemia. This rearrangement joins TRBV11-3 to TRBJ2-7; weak D call: TRBD2 (6 bases). The CDR3 protein is CASSRRRGGEQYF. CDR3 sequence (DNA): TGTGCCAGCAGCCGTCGGAGGGGCGGCGAGCAGTACTTC.